This is a list of T cell receptor beta chains from one sample in a study of lymphopenia after photon versus proton radiotherapy. The table came from immunoSEQ multiplex PCR; TCRdb's copy has only in-frame clones and leaves some out. The sample includes approximately 35,000 clones, approximately 87% of them seen just once. This specimen was peripheral blood, taken from a patient treated with photon-based radiotherapy. Receptors were obtained from a woman aged 45-65 years with pancreatic cancer. Each CDR3 is given with its conserved first and last residue. A D gene is named only where the DNA matches it firmly. Not all rows give a size; the values are once, few, many and, for expanded clones, a class.

V: TRBV7-2; length: 14; size: -; J: TRBJ1-3; D: -; DNA: TGTGCCAGCAGCCCCTTAGGGTCTGGAAACACCATATATTTT; CDR3: CASSPLGSGNTIYF
V: TRBV11-2; length: 17; size: -; J: TRBJ2-6; D: TRBD2; DNA: TGTGCCAGCAGATTGTCTAGCGGGAGGGCTGGGGCCAACGTCCTGACTTTC; CDR3: CASRLSSGRAGANVLTF
V: TRBV5-4; length: 15; size: -; J: TRBJ2-5; D: -; DNA: TGTGCCAGCAGCTTGCAGAAGGGAGCAGTGGAGACCCAGTACTTC; CDR3: CASSLQKGAVETQYF
V: TRBV28; length: 13; size: once; J: TRBJ1-2; D: -; DNA: TGTGCCAGCACCAGGGGCAGTTCCTATGGCTACACCTTC; CDR3: CASTRGSSYGYTF
V: TRBV10-2; length: 16; size: -; J: TRBJ2-1; D: TRBD2; DNA: TGCGCCAGCAAGACTAGCGGGAGAAAAACCTACAATGAGCAGTTCTTC; CDR3: CASKTSGRKTYNEQFF
V: TRBV6-5; length: 15; size: -; J: TRBJ1-1; D: TRBD1; DNA: TGTGCCAGCAGTTACTCCCCAGACAGGGCTATTGAAGCTTTCTTT; CDR3: CASSYSPDRAIEAFF
V: TRBV7-9; length: 16; size: -; J: TRBJ2-5; D: TRBD1; DNA: TGTGCCAGCAGCCACCAAGAACAGGGGTACCAAGAGACCCAGTACTTC; CDR3: CASSHQEQGYQETQYF
V: TRBV5-1; length: 16; size: -; J: TRBJ1-5; D: -; DNA: TGCGCCAGCAGCCTCCTTGGGATGGATAGCAATCAGCCCCAGCATTTT; CDR3: CASSLLGMDSNQPQHF
V: TRBV30; length: 15; size: -; J: TRBJ2-1; D: -; DNA: TGTGCCTGGAGTGTATTCGACGGGAGATCTGATGAGCAGTTCTTC; CDR3: CAWSVFDGRSDEQFF
V: TRBV4-1; length: 13; size: -; J: TRBJ2-7; D: -; DNA: TGCGCCAGCAGCCCGAGGGCCAGTTACGAGCAGTACTTC; CDR3: CASSPRASYEQYF
V: TRBV28; length: 12; size: -; J: TRBJ2-5; D: TRBD1; DNA: TGTGCCAGCGGGACAGTCAAAGAGACCCAGTACTTC; CDR3: CASGTVKETQYF
V: TRBV6-5; length: 13; size: -; J: TRBJ2-1; D: -; DNA: TGTGCCAGCAGTTACGGCAGGGAAAATGAGCAGTTCTTC; CDR3: CASSYGRENEQFF
V: TRBV9; length: 14; size: -; J: TRBJ2-2; D: -; DNA: TGTGCCAGCAGCCCTCGTTGGGGGAACGGGGAGCTGTTTTTT; CDR3: CASSPRWGNGELFF
V: TRBV19; length: 16; size: -; J: TRBJ1-1; D: -; DNA: TGTGCCAGTACTCTTCGGTCAGGGAGATCGAACACTGAAGCTTTCTTT; CDR3: CASTLRSGRSNTEAFF
V: TRBV6-5; length: 15; size: -; J: TRBJ2-7; D: -; DNA: TGTGCCAGCAGTTACTCAGAGGAAGGGTCGAGTGAGCAGTACTTC; CDR3: CASSYSEEGSSEQYF
V: TRBV6-5; length: 15; size: -; J: TRBJ1-5; D: -; DNA: TGTGCCAGCAGTTACGGGCAGGGGCGAGGTCAGCCCCAGCATTTT; CDR3: CASSYGQGRGQPQHF
V: TRBV5-1; length: 15; size: -; J: TRBJ2-7; D: TRBD2; DNA: TGCGCCAGCAGCACCTCTAGCGGGAGTTTCAACGAGCAGTACTTC; CDR3: CASSTSSGSFNEQYF
V: TRBV10-1; length: 12; size: -; J: TRBJ1-2; D: TRBD1; DNA: TGCGCCAGACAGGGGATCAACTATGGCTACACCTTC; CDR3: CARQGINYGYTF
V: TRBV5-1; length: 17; size: -; J: TRBJ2-3; D: TRBD2; DNA: TGCGCCAGCAGCTTGGCACGTACTAGCGGGGGCACAGATACGCAGTATTTT; CDR3: CASSLARTSGGTDTQYF
V: TRBV5-4; length: 14; size: -; J: TRBJ2-1; D: -; DNA: TGTGCCAGCAGCTTGCTCCTCTATCCGGATGAGCAGTTCTTC; CDR3: CASSLLLYPDEQFF
V: TRBV19; length: 12; size: -; J: TRBJ2-5; D: TRBD2; DNA: TGTGCCAGTGGGGCGGGAGCGGGGGAGCAGTACTTC; CDR3: CASGAGAGEQYF
V: TRBV7-2; length: 15; size: -; J: TRBJ2-1; D: -; DNA: TGTGCCAGCAGCTTAGATTCCCCCGCCTACAATGAGCAGTTCTTC; CDR3: CASSLDSPAYNEQFF
V: TRBV14; length: 15; size: -; J: TRBJ2-3; D: TRBD2; DNA: TGTGCCAGCAGCCAGTTAGCGGGTTACACAGATACGCAGTATTTT; CDR3: CASSQLAGYTDTQYF
V: TRBV19; length: 14; size: few; J: TRBJ1-5; D: -; DNA: TGTGCCAGTACCTCACTATTGGTCACGCAGCCCCAGCATTTT; CDR3: CASTSLLVTQPQHF
V: TRBV5-1; length: 13; size: -; J: TRBJ2-1; D: -; DNA: TGCGCCAGCAGCTTGGATTCAAGCGGTGAGCAGTTCTTC; CDR3: CASSLDSSGEQFF
V: TRBV19; length: 15; size: -; J: TRBJ2-5; D: -; DNA: TGTGCCAGTAGTATAGGGGGGTCGTACCAAGAGACCCAGTACTTC; CDR3: CASSIGGSYQETQYF
V: TRBV19; length: 15; size: once; J: TRBJ2-1; D: TRBD2; DNA: TGTGCCAGTAGTTCCGGGACTAGCGGGTTTGGTGAGCAGTTCTTC; CDR3: CASSSGTSGFGEQFF
V: TRBV6-5; length: 13; size: -; J: TRBJ2-7; D: -; DNA: TGTGCCAGCATTGTTCAGTCATCCTACGAGCAGTACTTC; CDR3: CASIVQSSYEQYF
V: TRBV5-1; length: 15; size: -; J: TRBJ1-2; D: -; DNA: TGCGCCAGCAGATCTGGGACGGCGGATCGCGATGGCTACACCTTC; CDR3: CASRSGTADRDGYTF
V: TRBV7-2; length: 16; size: -; J: TRBJ2-3; D: TRBD2; DNA: TGTGCCAGCAGCTTAGGGCTAGCGGGAGGAACAGATACGCAGTATTTT; CDR3: CASSLGLAGGTDTQYF
V: TRBV30; length: 13; size: -; J: TRBJ2-2; D: -; DNA: TGTGCCTGGAGTGTACTCATCACCGGGGAGCTGTTTTTT; CDR3: CAWSVLITGELFF
V: TRBV29-1; length: 14; size: once; J: TRBJ2-5; D: -; DNA: TGCAGCGTTGGGACAGTGGCCAACAGGGAGACCCAGTACTTC; CDR3: CSVGTVANRETQYF
V: TRBV27; length: 15; size: -; J: TRBJ2-7; D: TRBD2; DNA: TGTGCCAGCAGTTTATTCGCTAGCGGGCTTTACGAGCAGTACTTC; CDR3: CASSLFASGLYEQYF
V: TRBV5-8; length: 16; size: -; J: TRBJ1-1; D: -; DNA: TGTGCCAGCAGCTTGCGAGGGCGAGGATGGAACACTGAAGCTTTCTTT; CDR3: CASSLRGRGWNTEAFF
V: TRBV21-1; length: 14; size: -; J: TRBJ2-1; D: -; DNA: TGTGCCAGCAGCAGCCGAGGCTCCTACAATGAGCAGTTCTTC; CDR3: CASSSRGSYNEQFF
V: TRBV13; length: 18; size: -; J: TRBJ2-1; D: TRBD2; DNA: TGTGCCAGCAGTGTGGGGGGGCCGACTAGCGGGAGTCACAATGAGCAGTTCTTC; CDR3: CASSVGGPTSGSHNEQFF
V: TRBV7-9; length: 17; size: -; J: TRBJ2-3; D: TRBD1; DNA: TGTGCCAGCAGCCCGGGACAGGGGGCGCGGGCAACAGATACGCAGTATTTT; CDR3: CASSPGQGARATDTQYF
V: TRBV6-5; length: 14; size: once; J: TRBJ1-1; D: -; DNA: TGTGCCAGCAGTGAGAGGACGGGGAACACTGAAGCTTTCTTT; CDR3: CASSERTGNTEAFF
V: TRBV9; length: 15; size: -; J: TRBJ1-4; D: -; DNA: TGTGCCAGCAGCGTCTCGGGAGCTTCTAATGAAAAACTGTTTTTT; CDR3: CASSVSGASNEKLFF
V: TRBV19; length: 16; size: -; J: TRBJ2-2; D: -; DNA: TGTGCCAGTACTTTATACCCCGGGCTTTCAGCCGGGGAGCTGTTTTTT; CDR3: CASTLYPGLSAGELFF
V: TRBV30; length: 13; size: -; J: TRBJ2-1; D: -; DNA: TGTGCCTGGAGTGGAGGCGGGATTGGTGAGCAGTTCTTC; CDR3: CAWSGGGIGEQFF
V: TRBV19; length: 17; size: -; J: TRBJ2-2; D: -; DNA: TGTGCCAGTAGTATAGGGATGTGGGGACCACAGGGTGGGGAGCTGTTTTTT; CDR3: CASSIGMWGPQGGELFF
V: TRBV19; length: 14; size: -; J: TRBJ1-1; D: -; DNA: TGTGCCAGTAGTATGGGGAGAGGACTCAATCAAGCTTTCTTT; CDR3: CASSMGRGLNQAFF
V: TRBV4-2; length: 14; size: -; J: TRBJ2-1; D: TRBD1; DNA: TGTGCCAGCAGCCAAGGTGGGACAGGGCATGAGCAGTTCTTC; CDR3: CASSQGGTGHEQFF